These T cell receptor beta chains were read from a single sample in a study of shared clonotypes between healthy human individuals. Sequencing used immunoSEQ multiplex PCR; TCRdb keeps in-frame clones, though not all of them. The table includes about 530,000 clones, 75% to 80% detected once. The sequenced sample consisted of PBMCs. Source of these receptors: a woman in her thirties or forties in good health. Some clones in this sample may be carry-over from other donors' samples. Both conserved end residues are part of each CDR3. D genes are given only for firm matches. Clone size appears in some rows only: once, few, many, or a class for an expanded clone.

V gene	clone size	J gene	D gene	CDR3 DNA	CDR3 protein
TRBV7-9	-	TRBJ2-7	TRBD2	TGTGCCAGCAGCTTACTAGCGGGCACGGGGGAGCAGTACTTC	CASSLLAGTGEQYF
TRBV7-9	-	TRBJ1-2	TRBD1	TGTGCCAGCAGCTCAGGGGGAGCAGGCGATAACTATGGCTACACCTTC	CASSSGGAGDNYGYTF
TRBV7-8	-	TRBJ2-1	-	TGTGCCAGCAGCCTTAGCAGGGGTGCTGAGCAGTTCTTC	CASSLSRGAEQFF
TRBV1	many	TRBJ2-1	-	TGCACCAGCAGCCAAGCCGGGGGCTTTGGGTCCTACAATGAGCAGTTCTTC	CTSSQAGGFGSYNEQFF
TRBV7-9	-	TRBJ2-3	TRBD2	TGTGCCAGCAGCTTAGACAGACTAGCGGGAGCTCGCACAGATACGCAGTATTTT	CASSLDRLAGARTDTQYF
TRBV5-5	-	TRBJ2-1	TRBD2	TGTGCCAGCAGCCACTTGGCGGGAGGGCCGTACAATGAGCAGTTCTTC	CASSHLAGGPYNEQFF
TRBV4-1	-	TRBJ2-7	-	TGCGCCAGCAGCCAAGGGGGACCGGTCTACGAGCAGTACTTC	CASSQGGPVYEQYF
TRBV11-2	-	TRBJ2-3	TRBD1	TGTGCCAGCAGCCCGCTCACAGGGGTGCGCACAGATACGCAGTATTTT	CASSPLTGVRTDTQYF
TRBV29-1	-	TRBJ2-7	TRBD2	TGCAGCGTTACTAGCGGTTACTCCTACGAGCAGTACTTC	CSVTSGYSYEQYF
TRBV7-2	-	TRBJ2-5	TRBD2	TGTGCCAGCAGCTTATTTGCCAGCGGGAGGTGGGAGCAGTACTTC	CASSLFASGRWEQYF
TRBV9	-	TRBJ2-5	-	TGTGCCAGCAGCCTAGCTCAACAGGAGACCCAGTACTTC	CASSLAQQETQYF
TRBV28	-	TRBJ2-5	-	TGTGCCAGCAGTTTATTACAGGGCTCCCAAGAGACCCAGTACTTC	CASSLLQGSQETQYF
TRBV28	few	TRBJ2-7	TRBD1	TGTGCCAGCAGCCCGGACAGGGCCCCTGGTGAGCAGTACTTC	CASSPDRAPGEQYF
TRBV19	few	TRBJ2-1	TRBD2	TGTGCCAGTAGTCGGTTTAGCGGGAGTGTAGATGAGCAGTTCTTC	CASSRFSGSVDEQFF
TRBV28	-	TRBJ2-5	-	TGTGCCAGCAGTTGGGCTAGCGTCCAAGAGACCCAGTACTTC	CASSWASVQETQYF
TRBV7-7	-	TRBJ2-3	TRBD2	TGTGCTAGCAGCTTATCTAGCGGATACACAGATACGCAGTATTTT	CASSLSSGYTDTQYF
TRBV4-2	-	TRBJ2-1	-	TGTGCCAGCAGCCAGGCTAGTGTGCACTACAATGAGCAGTTCTTC	CASSQASVHYNEQFF
TRBV6-1	-	TRBJ2-7	-	TGTGCCAGCAGTGAAGAATCTCGGAGGTTCGACGAGCAGTACTTC	CASSEESRRFDEQYF
TRBV27	once	TRBJ2-2	-	TGTGCCAGCAGTTTTGTTCCCGGGGAGCTGTTTTTT	CASSFVPGELFF
TRBV9	-	TRBJ2-1	-	TGTGCCAGCAGTAAGAGGGATAGGAACAATGAGCAGTTCTTC	CASSKRDRNNEQFF
TRBV2	-	TRBJ1-5	-	TGTGCCAGCAGCGAACAAGACAGTCGCTTCAGCAATCAGCCCCAGCATTTT	CASSEQDSRFSNQPQHF
TRBV10-3	-	TRBJ2-3	-	TGTGCCATCAAGGAGGGAAAGGCCACAGATACGCAGTATTTT	CAIKEGKATDTQYF
TRBV18	-	TRBJ1-1	TRBD1	TGTGCCAGCTCACCCGTGGGACAGGGAAGGAAGACTGAAGCTTTCTTT	CASSPVGQGRKTEAFF
TRBV2	-	TRBJ2-1	-	TGTGCCAGCAGGTTTACCCCGGCTCAGGGTGAGCAGTTCTTC	CASRFTPAQGEQFF
TRBV6-1	-	TRBJ2-5	-	TGTGCCAGCAGTCCCTCGGGCTATCAAGAGACCCAGTACTTC	CASSPSGYQETQYF
TRBV18	few	TRBJ1-2	TRBD1	TGTGCCAGCTCACCCGGCCAGGGGGTCGGGGGCTACACCTTC	CASSPGQGVGGYTF
TRBV18	-	TRBJ2-7	TRBD2	TGTGCCAGCTCACCGGGACTAGCGGGGACCTACGAGCAGTACTTC	CASSPGLAGTYEQYF
TRBV9	-	TRBJ2-5	-	TGTGCCAGCAGCGCCACCCGGGGGGCCGGAGAGACCCAGTACTTC	CASSATRGAGETQYF
TRBV19	-	TRBJ2-5	-	TGTGCCAGTAGTATGAGGTTTCAAGAGACCCAGTACTTC	CASSMRFQETQYF
TRBV19	-	TRBJ2-4	-	TGTGCCAGTACCCGAAGGCCGCAGGGAATTAGCAAAAACATTCAGTACTTC	CASTRRPQGISKNIQYF
TRBV5-6	-	TRBJ2-7	-	TGTGCCAGCACCCTTGGCTCCTACGAGCAGTACTTC	CASTLGSYEQYF
TRBV7-8	-	TRBJ2-5	-	TGTGCCAGCAGCCCATTTCAGGCTGGGGAGACCCAGTACTTC	CASSPFQAGETQYF
TRBV9	few	TRBJ2-3	-	TGTGCCAGCAGCGACCAGGGTGCCCCAGATACGCAGTATTTT	CASSDQGAPDTQYF
TRBV29-1	-	TRBJ1-1	-	TGCAGCGTTTCCATGTCCCCGAGGACTGAAGCTTTCTTT	CSVSMSPRTEAFF
TRBV10-3	-	TRBJ2-2	-	TGTGCCATCAGTGAGCAAGTAGCGAACACCGGGGAGCTGTTTTTT	CAISEQVANTGELFF
TRBV6-5	-	TRBJ1-2	TRBD1	TGTGCCAGCAGCGACAGGGTCGGCTACACCTTC	CASSDRVGYTF
TRBV18	-	TRBJ2-5	TRBD2	TGTGCCAGCTCACCAACTAGCGGCCAAGAGACCCAGTACTTC	CASSPTSGQETQYF
TRBV7-8	-	TRBJ2-2	TRBD2	TGTGCCAGCAGCCCCTCTCTAGCGGGGGGAACCGGGGAGCTGTTTTTT	CASSPSLAGGTGELFF
TRBV10-3	-	TRBJ1-2	-	TGTGCCATCAGCGCCGCCCTCGACACGAACTATGGCTACACCTTC	CAISAALDTNYGYTF
TRBV30	-	TRBJ1-2	-	TGTGCCTGGAGAGTAGTCCGCCGCGAAGGCTACACCTTC	CAWRVVRREGYTF
TRBV5-1	-	TRBJ1-1	TRBD1	TGCGCCAGCAGCTTAATAACAGGGGGTGAAGCTTTCTTT	CASSLITGGEAFF
TRBV18	-	TRBJ2-2	-	TGTGCCAGCTCACCTTACTACAACGAAGATAACACCGGGGAGCTGTTTTTT	CASSPYYNEDNTGELFF
TRBV2	-	TRBJ2-5	TRBD2	TGTGCCAGCAGTTTTAGCGGGATGAGGAAAGAGACCCAGTACTTC	CASSFSGMRKETQYF
TRBV11-2	-	TRBJ2-2	-	TGTGCCAGCAGCCGGGGAAAGGGGGGCGGAACCGGGGAGCTGTTTTTT	CASSRGKGGGTGELFF
TRBV5-1	-	TRBJ2-5	TRBD2	TGCGCCAGCAGCTTTAATAGCGGGAGGGCTGGGGAGACCCAGTACTTC	CASSFNSGRAGETQYF
TRBV7-3	once	TRBJ2-3	TRBD2	TGTGCCAGCAGCTTAAGGGGACTAGCGGGCACAGATACGCAGTATTTT	CASSLRGLAGTDTQYF
TRBV9	-	TRBJ2-5	-	TGTGCCAGCAGCGTAGCTGGGGGGAAACAAGGAGAGACCCAGTACTTC	CASSVAGGKQGETQYF
TRBV18	-	TRBJ2-7	-	TGTGCCAGCTCACTCAGGCTAGTACCTGACGAGCAGTACTTC	CASSLRLVPDEQYF
TRBV19	-	TRBJ2-7	TRBD2	TGTGCCAGTAGTATGAGAGGGACTAGCGGGGGGTACTCCGAGCAGTACTTC	CASSMRGTSGGYSEQYF
TRBV27	-	TRBJ2-1	TRBD1	TGTGCCAGCAGTTCCCCGACAGGGTACAATGAGCAGTTCTTC	CASSSPTGYNEQFF
TRBV28	-	TRBJ1-4	-	TGTGCCAGCAGACCCTACAGGGCGGATGAAAAACTGTTTTTT	CASRPYRADEKLFF
TRBV7-9	-	TRBJ1-2	-	TGTGCCAGCAGCCTACTAGGGATCGGTCCCCCCGGCTACACCTTC	CASSLLGIGPPGYTF
TRBV6-4	once	TRBJ2-4	-	TGTGCCAGCAGAGTCAGTCAATTGGGGAATGAAGGAGCCAAAAACATTCAGTACTTC	CASRVSQLGNEGAKNIQYF
TRBV6-1	-	TRBJ2-1	TRBD2	TGTGCCAGCAGTAGTCCGGCTAGCGGGAGCAATGAGCAGTTCTTC	CASSSPASGSNEQFF
TRBV28	few	TRBJ1-4	-	TGTGCCAGCAGTTTAGAGGGAGCATCTAATGAAAAACTGTTTTTT	CASSLEGASNEKLFF
TRBV5-4	many	TRBJ2-5	TRBD1	TGTGCCAGCAGCAAAGCCGGGACAGGGGGCCAAGAGACCCAGTACTTC	CASSKAGTGGQETQYF
TRBV2	-	TRBJ2-5	TRBD1	TGTGCCAGCAGTAGACAGGGCGTCGGAGAGACCCAGTACTTC	CASSRQGVGETQYF
TRBV6-6	-	TRBJ1-1	TRBD1	TGTGCCAGCATAACGGGACAGGTGAACACTGAAGCTTTCTTT	CASITGQVNTEAFF
TRBV14	-	TRBJ2-2	-	TGTGCCAGCAGCCAAGGTATCGGGGAGCTGTTTTTT	CASSQGIGELFF
TRBV5-1	-	TRBJ2-1	-	TGCGCCAGCAGCTCCCAGGGTTATGAGCAGTTCTTC	CASSSQGYEQFF